This T cell receptor (beta chain) was recorded in a study of regulatory T cells in long-lasting Graves disease. This clonotype came up many times. The antigen is unknown. Study results and caveats: TRBV28 was favored in persistent disease, as were TRBJ1-2 and TRBJ2-5. The TCR repertoire of persistent Graves' patients was less diverse than that of newly diagnosed ones.

Looked up from germline, CDR1 is SGHRS and CDR2 is YFSETQ. V lost 3 bases and J lost 5, with 9 bases in between. There are 13 residues in the CDR3. Time point defined: newly diagnosed GD, antithyroid drugs for less than 3 months. PBMCs provided the RNA from which the TCR library was made. Around 9.9 milliliters of peripheral blood went into EDTA tubes. Through Arm-PCR of CDR3 regions and iRepertoire HTBI primers, TCR beta libraries were built. Each CDR3 protein is one row after TCRdb ran MiXCR on the multiplex PCR reads. The top ten hold around a sixth of the sample, which has 600,000 to 650,000 distinct CDR3 sequences, about 15% seen once. The data were also submitted as part of a second study, on T cells in Graves' hyperthyroidism and ophthalmopathy. That report adds: The blood repertoire included most of the expanded thyroid clonotypes above 0.001.

The V gene is TRBV5-1, the J gene TRBJ2-1, with no clear D. The sample here was peripheral blood mononuclear cells (PBMCs), taken at new diagnosis, from a patient treated with antithyroid drugs. The TCR comes from a woman younger than 45 with Graves disease. CDR3 in DNA: TGCGCCAGCAGCTATGAAGGGAACAATGAGCAGTTCTTC. This translates into CASSYEGNNEQFF.